Below are 23 T cell receptor beta chains sequenced from a single sample in a study of cytomegalovirus exposure and HLA in healthy donors. 60 Vbeta and 13 Jbeta primers were used in PCR. The table came from immunoSEQ multiplex PCR; TCRdb's copy has only in-frame clones and leaves some out. The sample carries under 200,000 clones, roughly 84% recorded once. Source material: PBMCs. The receptors derive from a man aged 18 to 30 in good health and CMV-seronegative.

The chain uses TRBV5-5 and TRBJ2-4; D ambiguous. The CDR3 sequence is 14 residues long. Germline V gene data show CDR1 as SGHKS and CDR2 as YYEKEE (reference sequence). V lost 0 bases and J lost 3, with 7 bases in between. CDR3 residues: CASSLVPDKNIQYF. The CDR3 nucleotides are TGTGCCAGCAGCTTGGTGCCAGACAAAAACATTCAGTACTTC. The variable domain in full, with the rest retrieved from reference TRBV5-5 and TRBJ2-4, is DAGVTQSPTHLIKTRGQQVTLRCSPISGHKSVSWYQQVLGQGPQFIFQYYEKEERGRGNFPDRFSARQFPNYSSELNVNALLLGDSALYLCASSLVPDKNIQYFGAGTRLSVL.

This rearrangement joins TRBV10-3 to TRBJ2-1; TRBD1 matches 7 bases. The length of the CDR3 is 15 residues. With V trimmed by 6 bases and J by 5 bases, 10 bases remained unmatched. Germline V gives CDR1 ENHRY, CDR2 SYGVKD. The chain's CDR3 is CAIRQGGASHNEQFF. The CDR3, as DNA: TGTGCCATCAGGCAAGGGGGCGCGAGTCACAATGAGCAGTTCTTC.

CDR3 amino acids: CASSIVPGETQYF. The CDR3 DNA is TGTGCCAGTAGTATAGTCCCCGGGGAGACCCAGTACTTC. The J gene is TRBJ2-5, the V gene TRBV19, with no clear D. Germline CDR1 reads LNHDA; CDR2 reads SQIVND (reference sequence). Between the trimmed V and J ends, which lost 1 base and 5 bases, there was a span of 8 bases. The CDR3 length is 13 residues.

The genes are TRBV7-9 and TRBJ1-2; 9 nucleotides line up with TRBD1. Per germline, CDR1 SEHNR and CDR2 FQNEAQ (reference sequence). The V and J ends lost 5 bases and 8 bases, in that order; junction bases with no gene match: 9. The CDR3 spans 14 residues. Here the CDR3 DNA reads TGTGCCAGCAGCGGGGACAGGGCCGCCGCCGGCTACACCTTC. Protein sequence: CASSGDRAAAGYTF.

Points on this clone: Germline is not matched at one junction end, which may reflect a read error. The chain joins TRBV5-4 to TRBJ2-7; maybe TRBD1 (6 bases). Looked up from germline, CDR1 is SGHNT and CDR2 is YYREEE (reference sequence). The CDR3 has 14 amino acids. For the CDR3, the DNA is TGTGCCGGCAGCTTGTTCGGACAGTTCTACGAGCAGTACTTC. It translates to CAGSLFGQFYEQYF.

Concerning this clone itself: The junction does not match germline at one end; this may be a read error. This chain connects TRBV7-9 to TRBJ1-2, with D possibly TRBD1 on 6 matching bases. The CDR3 consists of 15 residues. CDR1 is SEHNR, CDR2 FQNEAQ, per germline (reference sequence). For the CDR3, the DNA is TGTTCCAGCAGCTTAGCGGCCGGGACATGGAATGGCTACACCTTC. Its protein is CSSSLAAGTWNGYTF.

With regard to this clone: One end of the junction is discordant with germline, which a read error may explain. This rearrangement joins TRBV7-9 to TRBJ2-7, with D possibly matching TRBD2 (5 bases). Germline assignment: CDR1 SEHNR and CDR2 FQNEAQ (reference sequence). The CDR3 is 13 residues long. The CDR3 loop reads CSSSPSGTYEQYF. The CDR3 DNA is TGTTCCAGCAGCCCGAGCGGAACCTACGAGCAGTACTTC. Together with reference TRBV7-9 and TRBJ2-7, the CDR3 gives the full variable domain: DTGVSQNPRHKITKRGQNVTFRCDPISEHNRLYWYRQTLGQGPEFLTYFQNEAQLEKSRLLSDRFSAERPKGSFSTLEIQRTEQGDSAMYLCSSSPSGTYEQYFGPGTRLTVT.

This chain connects TRBV15 to TRBJ1-6; 8 bases line up with TRBD1. The CDR3 spans 17 residues. The V and J ends lost 3 bases and 9 bases, in that order; junction bases with no gene match: 13. The germline V gene encodes CDR1 LNHNV and CDR2 YYDKDF (reference sequence). The CDR3 spells CATSSFRGQGGISPLHF. In DNA form, the CDR3 reads TGTGCCACCAGCAGCTTTAGAGGACAGGGCGGGATTTCACCCCTCCACTTT.

The chain couples TRBV28 to TRBJ1-5, with 7 bases fitting TRBD1. V shed 3 bases, J shed 2 bases, and the junction held 4 bases outside the gene matches. The CDR3 length is 15 residues. Germline-derived CDR1 and CDR2 are MDHEN and SYDVKM. DNA of the CDR3: TGTGCCAGCAGTTTCGAGGACAGGCGCAATCAGCCCCAGCATTTT. Its translation: CASSFEDRRNQPQHF.

This clone occurred once. The J gene is TRBJ1-1, the V gene TRBV28; no definite D call. CDR3 length: 12 amino acids. V lost 5 bases to trimming and J lost 10 bases, with 14 bases between them. Germline V gene lookup returns CDR1 MDHEN and CDR2 SYDVKM. The CDR3 reads CASSPREDGAFF. In DNA, the CDR3 is TGTGCCAGCAGTCCCCGGGAGGACGGAGCTTTCTTT.

This rearrangement joins TRBV27 to TRBJ2-7; TRBD1 matches at 7 bases. The CDR3 is 14 amino acids. CDR1 and CDR2 from the germline V gene are MNHEY and SMNVEV (reference sequence). The trim removed 5 bases at V and 5 bases at J, leaving 9 bases unmatched. CDR3 residues: CASSPLGQFDEQYF. DNA of the CDR3: TGTGCCAGCAGTCCATTGGGACAGTTCGACGAGCAGTACTTC.

This clone was seen more than once but under ten times. The V call is TRBV11-2, the J call TRBJ1-4, with unresolved D. The CDR3 has 14 amino acids. The germline V and J ends were trimmed by 0 bases and 13 bases, with 15 bases remaining between them. Germline CDR1 and CDR2: SGHAT and FQNNGV. The CDR3 DNA is TGTGCCAGCAGCTTAGATAGTAAGATATCAGGACTGTTTTTT. Its protein product is CASSLDSKISGLFF.

The chain uses TRBV27 and TRBJ2-7; a possible D gene is TRBD2 (6 bases). Per the germline V gene, CDR1 is MNHEY and CDR2 is SMNVEV (reference sequence). The CDR3 contains 12 residues. V lost 2 bases to trimming and J lost 4 bases, with 6 bases between them. CDR3: CASSLGGYEQYF. The CDR3 nucleotides are TGTGCCAGCAGTTTAGGGGGGTACGAGCAGTACTTC.

This chain's CDR3 is CASRSGTFLYNEQFF. CDR3 coding DNA: TGTGCCAGCAGATCCGGGACTTTTCTTTACAATGAGCAGTTCTTC. V gene TRBV27 combines with J gene TRBJ2-1; tentatively, D is TRBD2 (6 bases). Germline V gene data show CDR1 as MNHEY and CDR2 as SMNVEV (reference sequence). Trimming cost V 6 bases and J 4 bases, with 16 bases left between them. The CDR3 contains 15 residues.

This clone came up once. This chain joins TRBV19 and TRBJ2-1, with 9 bases matching TRBD1. Looked up from germline, CDR1 is LNHDA and CDR2 is SQIVND (reference sequence). The CDR3 covers 17 residues. V shed 2 bases and J 5 bases; nucleotides not matched to a gene: 10. In nucleotides, the CDR3 is TGTGCCAGTAGTATAATGGGGACGGGACAGGGACACAATGAGCAGTTCTTC. Its translation is CASSIMGTGQGHNEQFF.

This clone has a handful of counts. The chain uses TRBV9 and TRBJ2-5, with D possibly being TRBD1 (6 bases). Germline loops: CDR1 SGDLS, CDR2 YYNGEE. Trimming cost V 2 bases and J 2 bases, with 13 bases left between them. This CDR3 is 15 amino acids long. The CDR3 region has the DNA TGTGCCAGCAGCGTCGCTCCGGACAGTCAAGAGACCCAGTACTTC. Its translation: CASSVAPDSQETQYF. The full variable domain, completed using reference TRBV9 and TRBJ2-5, is DSGVTQTPKHLITATGQRVTLRCSPRSGDLSVYWYQQSLDQGLQFLIQYYNGEERAKGNILERFSAQQFPDLHSELNLSSLELGDSALYFCASSVAPDSQETQYFGPGTRLLVL.

The V gene is TRBV4-1, the J gene TRBJ1-5, with D perhaps matching TRBD1 (5 bases). The V end lost 0 bases, the J end lost 4 bases, and 10 bases lay between the germline ends. The CDR3 runs to 15 residues. Germline V CDR1 and CDR2: MGHRA, YSYEKL. CDR3 protein: CASSQDVTENQPQHF. The CDR3 DNA is TGCGCCAGCAGCCAAGATGTGACAGAGAATCAGCCCCAGCATTTT.

This chain joins TRBV5-4 and TRBJ2-7, with D perhaps matching TRBD2 (6 bases). The CDR3 spans 15 residues. The germline gives CDR1 SGHNT, CDR2 YYREEE (reference sequence). Between the trimmed V and J ends, which lost 4 bases and 0 bases, there was a span of 14 bases. CDR3 nucleotides: TGTGCCAGCAGCAGAGGTGCTAGCGACTCCTACGAGCAGTACTTC. Translating it yields CASSRGASDSYEQYF.

The chain recombines TRBV6-5 with TRBJ2-7; 10 nucleotides align to TRBD2. Germline CDR1 and CDR2: MNHEY and SVGAGI. With 2 bases clipped from V and 6 bases from J, the junction kept 1 base outside the gene matches. CDR3 size: 13 residues. The CDR3 is CASSYASGSEQYF. The DNA of the CDR3 is TGTGCCAGCAGTTACGCTAGCGGGAGCGAGCAGTACTTC.

The chain couples TRBV6-4 to TRBJ2-3; 8 nucleotides align to TRBD2. The V gene end was trimmed by 0 bases and the J gene end by 4 bases; junction bases not matched to a gene: 6. Germline CDR1 reads MRHNA; CDR2 reads SNTAGT. The CDR3 runs to 16 residues. CDR3 residues: CASSDSDGGAPDTQYF. CDR3 sequence (DNA): TGTGCCAGCAGTGACTCAGACGGGGGGGCCCCAGATACGCAGTATTTT.

The CDR3: CASSLEGALRRYNWALHF. The CDR3 DNA is TGTGCCAGCAGCTTAGAGGGGGCACTCCGACGATATAATTGGGCCCTCCACTTT. This chain uses TRBV7-8 with TRBJ1-6; 7 nucleotides line up with TRBD1. The trim removed 1 base at V and 14 bases at J, leaving 20 bases unmatched. This CDR3 has 18 residues. Per germline, CDR1 SGHVS and CDR2 FQNEAQ. Filled out from reference TRBV7-8 and TRBJ1-6, the complete variable domain reads GAGVSQSPRYKVAKRGQDVALRCDPISGHVSLFWYQQALGQGPEFLTYFQNEAQLDKSGLPSDRFFAERPEGSVSTLKIQRTQQEDSAVYLCASSLEGALRRYNWALHFGNGTRLTVT.

CDR3 sequence: CAISDPAGGRVNEQFF. CDR3 sequence (DNA): TGTGCCATCAGTGACCCTGCGGGGGGGCGTGTCAATGAGCAGTTCTTC. This rearrangement joins TRBV10-3 to TRBJ2-1; the match to TRBD2 covers 9 bases. The CDR3 length is 16 residues. V lost 3 bases to trimming and J lost 6 bases; unmatched junction nucleotides: 9. Germline V gene sequence: CDR1 ENHRY, CDR2 SYGVKD.

The chain employs TRBV7-8 and TRBJ2-6; D remains unclear. CDR1 and CDR2 from the germline V gene are SGHVS and FQNEAQ. The CDR3 has 18 amino acids. With 5 bases removed from V and 0 bases from J, the gap between germline ends came to 17 bases. CDR3 in DNA: TGTGCCAGCAGCGTAGTCGAGAGTGTCGTCTCTGGGGCCAACGTCCTGACTTTC. It yields the protein CASSVVESVVSGANVLTF.